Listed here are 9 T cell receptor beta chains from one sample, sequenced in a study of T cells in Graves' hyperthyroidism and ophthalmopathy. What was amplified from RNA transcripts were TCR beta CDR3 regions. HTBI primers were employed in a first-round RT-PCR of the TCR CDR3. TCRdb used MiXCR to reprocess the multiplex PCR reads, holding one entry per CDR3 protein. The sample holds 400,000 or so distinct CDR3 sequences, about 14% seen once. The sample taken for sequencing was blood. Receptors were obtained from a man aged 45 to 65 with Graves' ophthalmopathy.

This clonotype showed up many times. Written as DNA, the CDR3 is TGTGCCAGCAGTCAAGGGACTAGCTACCACGAGCAGTACTTC. Translation gives CASSQGTSYHEQYF. The genes are TRBV7-2 and TRBJ2-7, with TRBD2 identical over 9 bases. Per germline, CDR1 SGHTA and CDR2 FQGNSA. The CDR3 contains 14 residues. V shed 6 bases, J shed 5 bases, and the junction held 8 bases outside the gene matches.

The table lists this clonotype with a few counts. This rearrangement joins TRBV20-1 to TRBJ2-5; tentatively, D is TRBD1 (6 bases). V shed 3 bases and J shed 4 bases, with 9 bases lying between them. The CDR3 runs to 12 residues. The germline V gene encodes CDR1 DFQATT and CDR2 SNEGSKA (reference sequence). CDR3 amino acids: CSASGQRETQYF. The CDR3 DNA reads TGCAGTGCTAGTGGACAGCGAGAGACCCAGTACTTC.

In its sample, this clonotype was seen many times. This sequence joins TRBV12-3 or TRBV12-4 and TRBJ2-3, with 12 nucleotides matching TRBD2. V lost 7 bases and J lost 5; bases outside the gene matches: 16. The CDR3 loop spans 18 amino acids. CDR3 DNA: TGTGCCAGCACCCCCTCCGCGACTAGCGGGAGCCGGGGAGATACGCAGTATTTT. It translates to CASTPSATSGSRGDTQYF.

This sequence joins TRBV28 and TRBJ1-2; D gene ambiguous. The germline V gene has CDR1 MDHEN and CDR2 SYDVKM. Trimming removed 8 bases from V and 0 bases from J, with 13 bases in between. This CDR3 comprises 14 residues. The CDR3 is CASGIHLSNYGYTF. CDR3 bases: TGTGCCAGCGGGATACACCTTTCTAACTATGGCTACACCTTC.

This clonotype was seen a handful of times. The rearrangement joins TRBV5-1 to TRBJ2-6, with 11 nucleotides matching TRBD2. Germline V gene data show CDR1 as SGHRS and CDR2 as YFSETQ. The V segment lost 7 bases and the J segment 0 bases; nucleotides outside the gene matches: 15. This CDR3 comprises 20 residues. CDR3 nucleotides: TGCGCCAGCCGCCCGCGGGGGCTAGCGGGAGGTCCCTCTGGGGCCAACGTCCTGACTTTC. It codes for CASRPRGLAGGPSGANVLTF.

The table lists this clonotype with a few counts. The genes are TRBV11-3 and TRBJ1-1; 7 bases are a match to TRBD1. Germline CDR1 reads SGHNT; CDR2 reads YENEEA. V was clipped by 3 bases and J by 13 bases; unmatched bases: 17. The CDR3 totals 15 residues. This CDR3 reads CASSFVPPPTGLDFF. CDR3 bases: TGTGCCAGCAGCTTCGTTCCACCTCCGACAGGGTTGGATTTCTTT.

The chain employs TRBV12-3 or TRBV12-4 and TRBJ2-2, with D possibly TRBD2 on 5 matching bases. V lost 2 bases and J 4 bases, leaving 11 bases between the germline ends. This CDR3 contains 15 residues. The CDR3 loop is CASSLSGLGTGELFF. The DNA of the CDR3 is TGTGCCAGCAGTTTATCCGGACTGGGCACCGGGGAGCTGTTTTTT.

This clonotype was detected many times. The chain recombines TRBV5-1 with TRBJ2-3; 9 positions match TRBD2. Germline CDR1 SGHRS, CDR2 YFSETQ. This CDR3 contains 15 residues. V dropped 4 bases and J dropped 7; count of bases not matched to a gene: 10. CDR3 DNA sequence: TGCGCCAGCAGCGGAAGTAGCGGGAGCCTAAATACGCAGTATTTT. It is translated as CASSGSSGSLNTQYF.

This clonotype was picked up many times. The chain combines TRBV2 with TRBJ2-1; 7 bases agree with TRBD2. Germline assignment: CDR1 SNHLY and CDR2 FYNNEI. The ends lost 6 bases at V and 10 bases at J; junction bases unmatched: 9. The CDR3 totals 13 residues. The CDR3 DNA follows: TGTGCCAGCAGATCCGGACTAGTAAAAGAGCAGTTCTTC. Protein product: CASRSGLVKEQFF.